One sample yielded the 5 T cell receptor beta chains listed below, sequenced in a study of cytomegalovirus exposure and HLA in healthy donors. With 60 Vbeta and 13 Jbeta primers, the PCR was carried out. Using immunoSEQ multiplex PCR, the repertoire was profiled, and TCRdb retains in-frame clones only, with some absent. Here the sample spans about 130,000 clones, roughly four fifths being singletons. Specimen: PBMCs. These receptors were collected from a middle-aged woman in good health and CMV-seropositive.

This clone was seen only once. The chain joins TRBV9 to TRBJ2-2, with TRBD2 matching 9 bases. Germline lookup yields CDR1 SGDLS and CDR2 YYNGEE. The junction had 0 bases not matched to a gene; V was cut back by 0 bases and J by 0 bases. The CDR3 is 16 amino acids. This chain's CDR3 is CASSVASGANTGELFF. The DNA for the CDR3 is TGTGCCAGCAGCGTAGCTAGCGGGGCGAACACCGGGGAGCTGTTTTTT.

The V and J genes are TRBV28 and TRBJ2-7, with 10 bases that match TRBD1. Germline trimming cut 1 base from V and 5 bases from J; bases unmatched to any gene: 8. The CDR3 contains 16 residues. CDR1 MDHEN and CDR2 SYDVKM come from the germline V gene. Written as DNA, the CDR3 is TGTGCCAGCAGTTTATCCATCCTTGGGACAGGGGACGAGCAGTACTTC. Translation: CASSLSILGTGDEQYF.

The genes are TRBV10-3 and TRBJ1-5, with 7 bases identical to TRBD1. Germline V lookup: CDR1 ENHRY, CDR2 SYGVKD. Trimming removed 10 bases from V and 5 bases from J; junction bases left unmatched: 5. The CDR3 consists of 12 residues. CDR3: CATNRGDQPQHF. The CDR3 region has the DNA TGTGCCACCAACAGGGGTGATCAGCCCCAGCATTTT.

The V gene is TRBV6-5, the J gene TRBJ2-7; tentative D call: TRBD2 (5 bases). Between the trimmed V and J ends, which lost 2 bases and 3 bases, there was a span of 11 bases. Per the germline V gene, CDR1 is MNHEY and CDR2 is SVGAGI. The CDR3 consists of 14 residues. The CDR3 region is CASSYGREGYEQYF. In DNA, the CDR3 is TGTGCCAGCAGTTACGGACGGGAAGGCTACGAGCAGTACTTC.

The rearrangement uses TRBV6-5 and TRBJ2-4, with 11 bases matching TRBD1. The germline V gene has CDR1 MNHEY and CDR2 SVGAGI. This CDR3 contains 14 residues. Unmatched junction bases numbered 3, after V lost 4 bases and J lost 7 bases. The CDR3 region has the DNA TGTGCCAGCAGTTCGGACAGGGGGCTTAACATTCAGTACTTC. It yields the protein CASSSDRGLNIQYF.